This TCR beta chain was captured by sequencing in a study of T cell responses to AZD1222 COVID-19 vaccine. General study results and limits: At 160-218 and 743-854, vaccine-associated CD4 TCRs were dominant, and they spanned spike. No repertoire was sampled before or during the peak T cell response, only after it. Most donors were white British and more were female, and clonal diversity was possibly underestimated.

J was trimmed by 5 bases and V by 5 bases; bases with no gene match: 8. The CDR3 is made up of 15 amino acids. CDR1 is SEHNR and CDR2 is FQNEAQ in the germline V gene (reference sequence). Notes on this clone: Its antigen remains unidentified.

Second doses at about 4 or about 12 weeks were pooled. Clones were read by immunoSEQ multiplex PCR, and TCRdb kept only the in-frame ones, dropping some. The sample includes roughly 140,000 clones, around 90% of them seen just once. The receptor was isolated from an adult who received the AZD1222 COVID-19 vaccine. The V call is TRBV7-9, the J call TRBJ2-1, with 8 bases identical to TRBD1. The material sequenced was peripheral blood, taken 28 days after the second AZD1222 dose. Here the CDR3 DNA reads TGTGCCAGCAGCCCGACAGGGGCTTTCGACAATGAGCAGTTCTTC. It specifies CASSPTGAFDNEQFF. Combining the CDR3 with reference TRBV7-9 and TRBJ2-1 gives the whole variable domain DTGVSQNPRHKITKRGQNVTFRCDPISEHNRLYWYRQTLGQGPEFLTYFQNEAQLEKSRLLSDRFSAERPKGSFSTLEIQRTEQGDSAMYLCASSPTGAFDNEQFFGPGTRLTVL.